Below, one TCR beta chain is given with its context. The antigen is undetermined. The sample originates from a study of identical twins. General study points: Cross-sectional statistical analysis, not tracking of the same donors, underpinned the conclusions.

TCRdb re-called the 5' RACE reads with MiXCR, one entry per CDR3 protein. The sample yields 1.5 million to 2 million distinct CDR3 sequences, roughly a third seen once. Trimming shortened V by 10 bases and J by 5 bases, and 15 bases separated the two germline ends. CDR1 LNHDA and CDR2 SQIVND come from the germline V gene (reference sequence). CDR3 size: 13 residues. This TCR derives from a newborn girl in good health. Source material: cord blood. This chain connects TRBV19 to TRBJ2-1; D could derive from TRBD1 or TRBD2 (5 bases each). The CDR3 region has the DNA TGTGCCACCGCGATCCAGGGAGACAATGAGCAGTTCTTC. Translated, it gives CATAIQGDNEQFF.